What follows describes a single T cell receptor (beta chain). Beta-chain TCR cDNA was generated via 5'RACE template switching with UMIs. TCRdb reprocessed the 5' RACE reads, with one entry per CDR3 protein and no DNA. The specimen's table records around 380,000 distinct CDR3 sequences. These data originate in a study of T cells expressing NK-cell markers. Whole-study context: Investigators obtained TCR beta repertoires from sorted CD3+CD56+NKG2C+, CD3+CD56+NKG2C- and CD3+CD56-NKG2C+ T cells. The sequencing cohort of eight donors included seven HCMV-seropositive individuals and one seronegative individual.

The CDR3 has 14 residues. Germline loops: CDR1 SNHLY, CDR2 FYNNEI. This sequence originates from a woman between 50 and 59 years old in good health. The sequenced sample was blood T cells: a sorted CD56 or NKG2C T cell subset, CD4+ or CD8+ T cells, or bulk PBMC T cells (not recorded which). V and J are TRBV2 and TRBJ1-4; the D call from TCRdb, TRBD1, cannot be confirmed without DNA. CDR3 region: CASRRGTGNEKLFF.